Listed here are 29 T cell receptor beta chains from one sample, sequenced in a study of blood T cells in healthy people across ages. A J-beta primer mix and a sample-barcoded 5' primer were used in a second PCR of roughly 7 to 12 cycles. One entry per CDR3 protein results from TCRdb running MiXCR on the 5' RACE reads. The sample carries hundreds of thousands of distinct CDR3 sequences, roughly 31% recorded once. Sequenced input: blood. The receptors originated from a woman aged 80 or older in good health.

This clonotype was picked up many times. The genes are TRBV29-1 and TRBJ2-3; D is uncertain. Germline loops: CDR1 SQVTM, CDR2 ANQGSEA. The CDR3 totals 12 residues. Trimming took off 1 base at V and 10 bases at J, with 12 bases between the two ends. The CDR3 DNA reads TGCAGCGTTGAAGGAGACGGCTGGCCGCAGTATTTT. Translating gives CSVEGDGWPQYF.

A few counts support this clonotype. This chain uses TRBV30 with TRBJ2-7; 7 positions match TRBD1. Trimming at V came to 0 bases and at J to 1 base, leaving 3 bases not matched to a gene. This CDR3 contains 14 residues. Germline CDR1 GTSNPN, CDR2 SVGIG (reference sequence). CDR3 loop: CAWSVQGISYEQYF. The CDR3 nucleotides read TGTGCCTGGAGTGTACAGGGGATTTCCTACGAGCAGTACTTC.

This clonotype was detected only a few times. The genes are TRBV7-3 and TRBJ1-1; weak D call: TRBD1 (5 bases). CDR1 and CDR2 from the germline V gene are SGHTA and FQGTGA. The CDR3 has 13 amino acids. Trimming left V 5 bases short and J 5 bases short, with 12 bases between. The CDR3 protein is CASSRSTETEAFF. In nucleotides, the CDR3 is TGTGCCAGCAGCCGCTCGACAGAGACTGAAGCTTTCTTT.

This clonotype was picked up many times. The gene calls are TRBV2 and TRBJ2-1; D is unresolved. This CDR3 contains 15 residues. The germline V and J ends were trimmed by 3 bases and 4 bases, with 13 bases remaining between them. Germline V gene lookup returns CDR1 SNHLY and CDR2 FYNNEI. For the CDR3, the DNA is TGTGCCAGCAGTGAGTCAGGACGCCTGTACAATGAGCAGTTCTTC. It is translated as CASSESGRLYNEQFF.

Worth noting for this clonotype: A read error is possible here, since a much larger clone lies one base away. This chain connects TRBV9 to TRBJ2-1; TRBD1 aligns across 9 bases. This CDR3 is 16 amino acids long. The germline V gene encodes CDR1 SGDLS and CDR2 YYNGEE. The CDR3 nucleotides read TGTGCCAGCAGCACGCGAGGGGGACAGGGTTACAAAGAGCAGTTCTTC. This gives the protein CASSTRGGQGYKEQFF.

This clonotype has a count of ten or more. V is TRBV27 and J is TRBJ1-2; D is possibly TRBD1 (5 bases). Trimming took off 4 bases at V and 5 bases at J, with 8 bases between the two ends. Germline CDR1 MNHEY, CDR2 SMNVEV (reference sequence). The CDR3 is 12 amino acids. The DNA of the CDR3 is TGTGCCAGCAGTTCGAGGGGTTATGGCTACACCTTC. Protein sequence: CASSSRGYGYTF.

This clonotype was seen once. The rearrangement joins TRBV7-2 to TRBJ2-1; 7 nucleotides align to TRBD2. CDR1 and CDR2 from the germline V gene are SGHTA and FQGNSA. J lost 1 base, V lost 2 bases, and 5 bases had no gene match. This CDR3 is built from 16 residues. This CDR3 reads CASSLLGRESYNEQFF. The CDR3, as DNA: TGTGCCAGCAGCTTATTAGGGCGGGAGTCCTACAATGAGCAGTTCTTC. Filled out from reference TRBV7-2 and TRBJ2-1, the complete variable domain reads GAGVSQSPSNKVTEKGKDVELRCDPISGHTALYWYRQSLGQGLEFLIYFQGNSAPDKSGLPSDRFSAERTGGSVSTLTIQRTQQEDSAVYLCASSLLGRESYNEQFFGPGTRLTVL.

There are many counts of this clonotype. The rearrangement uses TRBV7-3 and TRBJ2-4; 7 positions agree with TRBD2. V gave up 4 bases and J gave up 8 bases; unmatched junction bases: 11. The CDR3 is 15 amino acids. Per the germline V gene, CDR1 is SGHTA and CDR2 is FQGTGA. This CDR3 reads CASSSQGRGHDIQYF. The CDR3 DNA reads as TGTGCCAGCAGCTCCCAAGGGAGGGGTCACGACATTCAGTACTTC. Full variable domain (missing parts from reference TRBV7-3 and TRBJ2-4): GAGVSQTPSNKVTEKGKYVELRCDPISGHTALYWYRQSLGQGPEFLIYFQGTGAADDSGLPNDRFFAVRPEGSVSTLKIQRTERGDSAVYLCASSSQGRGHDIQYFGAGTRLSVL.

The chain is built from TRBV20-1 and TRBJ2-3; TRBD2 matches 11 bases. V lost 3 bases and J lost 0; bases outside the gene matches: 5. Germline V gives CDR1 DFQATT, CDR2 SNEGSKA (reference sequence). The CDR3 extends over 16 amino acids. The DNA for the CDR3 is TGCAGTGCTAGTGCCGGGACTAGCGGTAGCACAGATACGCAGTATTTT. Its protein product is CSASAGTSGSTDTQYF.

This clonotype came up many times. CDR3 protein: CASSPGRRGGTDTQYF. CDR3 bases: TGCGCCAGCAGCCCGGGTCGGAGGGGTGGCACAGATACGCAGTATTTT. The V gene is TRBV5-1, the J gene TRBJ2-3; maybe TRBD2 (6 bases). CDR1 and CDR2 (germline): SGHRS, YFSETQ. CDR3 length: 16 residues. Trimming pared 4 bases from V and 1 base from J, leaving 16 bases between.

This clonotype was observed a few times. V is TRBV3-1 and J is TRBJ1-1; 7 bases are shared with TRBD1. CDR1 LGHDT and CDR2 YNNKEL come from the germline V gene (reference sequence). V trimming: 0 bases; J trimming: 1 base; junction bases outside the gene matches: 8. There are 17 residues in the CDR3. CDR3 DNA: TGTGCCAGCAGCCAAGATCCTCACAGGGGCACGAACACTGAAGCTTTCTTT. Protein product: CASSQDPHRGTNTEAFF.

This clonotype was detected a few times. The chain carries TRBV9 and TRBJ2-3; D perhaps matches TRBD1 (7 bases). CDR3 length: 15 residues. Germline CDR1 reads SGDLS; CDR2 reads YYNGEE. V lost 4 bases and J 6 bases, leaving 18 bases between the germline ends. DNA for the CDR3: TGTGCCAGCAGCCCCTCTATTGCAGGGGGGGATACGCAGTATTTT. Protein: CASSPSIAGGDTQYF.

This clonotype was found a few times. The chain is built from TRBV3-1 and TRBJ1-1, with a possible D match to TRBD1 (5 bases). Germline-derived CDR1 and CDR2 are LGHDT and YNNKEL (reference sequence). CDR3 size: 14 residues. The V gene lost 1 base and the J gene lost 10 bases, with 16 bases spanning the gap. The CDR3 coding sequence is TGTGCCAGCAGCCAAGGAGGCGGGACGCGGGCAGCTTTCTTT. Its translation is CASSQGGGTRAAFF.

This clonotype was detected ten times or more. This rearrangement joins TRBV7-8 to TRBJ1-4; 8 bases match TRBD1. The V gene end was trimmed by 4 bases and the J gene end by 2 bases; junction bases not matched to a gene: 12. This CDR3 is 18 amino acids long. CDR1 is SGHVS and CDR2 is FQNEAQ in the germline V gene. The CDR3 coding sequence is TGTGCCAGCAGCTCATACCCAGGGGGCGCGTTCACTAATGAAAAACTGTTTTTT. Translated: CASSSYPGGAFTNEKLFF.

The chain has TRBV7-8 and TRBJ1-2, with 9 bases fitting TRBD1. CDR3 length: 14 amino acids. Germline loops: CDR1 SGHVS, CDR2 FQNEAQ. V shed 5 bases, J shed 5 bases, and the junction held 6 bases outside the gene matches. The CDR3 coding sequence is TGTGCCAGCAGCCCCGTGACAGGGGGATATGGCTACACCTTC. Translating it yields CASSPVTGGYGYTF.

A note on this clonotype: Since a much larger clone is just one base distant, this may be a read error. The chain links TRBV12-3 or TRBV12-4 to TRBJ2-7; D gene uncertain. The germline V and J ends were trimmed by 6 bases and 5 bases, with 20 bases remaining between them. The CDR3 totals 15 residues. The CDR3: CASSLLGPSAHEQYF. The CDR3, as DNA: TGTGCCAGCAGCCTACTTGGACCCAGCGCCCACGAGCAGTACTTC.

The chain joins TRBV12-3 or TRBV12-4 to TRBJ1-2; D uncertain. V was pared by 3 bases and J by 3 bases, with 2 bases between. This CDR3 has 11 residues. This CDR3 reads CASSLYYGYTF. The CDR3 nucleotides are TGTGCCAGCAGTTTGTACTATGGCTACACCTTC.

This clonotype was picked up many times. The chain's CDR3 is CASSILTSGGTDTQYF. The CDR3 DNA reads as TGCGCCAGCAGCATCCTGACTAGCGGGGGCACAGATACGCAGTATTTT. The rearrangement links TRBV5-1 to TRBJ2-3; 11 bases align to TRBD2. CDR3 length equals 16 residues. Trimming removed 4 bases from V and 1 base from J; junction bases left unmatched: 5. CDR1 and CDR2 from the germline V gene are SGHRS and YFSETQ.

The rearrangement joins TRBV12-3 or TRBV12-4 to TRBJ2-3; the D gene is possibly TRBD1 (5 bases). This CDR3 contains 13 residues. Trimming took 8 bases from V and 15 from J, leaving 24 bases between them. The CDR3 DNA sequence: TGTGCCAGCGGCATGTGGGGCACAGATACGGAATATTTT. Protein sequence: CASGMWGTDTEYF.

Concerning this clonotype: The germline gene is not matched at one end of the junction; a read error may be the cause. The chain links TRBV6-5 to TRBJ2-7; 7 positions match TRBD1. CDR1 is MNHEY and CDR2 is SVGAGI in the germline V gene. The CDR3 has 15 residues. The CDR3 coding sequence is TGTGTCAGCAGTCGAGACAGGGCGAGATCATATGAGCAGTACTTC. Its protein product is CVSSRDRARSYEQYF.

This clonotype has only one observation. The V and J genes are TRBV10-3 and TRBJ2-5; a possible D gene is TRBD2 (6 bases). The V gene lost 0 bases and the J gene lost 2 bases, with 10 bases spanning the gap. There are 15 residues in the CDR3. Germline CDR1 is ENHRY and CDR2 is SYGVKD. CDR3: CAISESGTYQETQYF. The DNA of the CDR3 is TGTGCCATCAGTGAGTCGGGGACTTATCAAGAGACCCAGTACTTC.

For this clonotype: This may stem from a read error, because a much larger clone lies one nucleotide away. The CDR3: CASSATIGTGTCYGYTF. The CDR3 coding sequence is TGTGCCAGCAGCGCCACCATAGGGACAGGGACTTGCTATGGCTACACCTTC. The genes are TRBV9 and TRBJ1-2; 9 nucleotides align to TRBD1. J was trimmed by 4 bases and V by 3 bases; bases with no gene match: 13. The CDR3 extends over 17 amino acids. Looked up from germline, CDR1 is SGDLS and CDR2 is YYNGEE.

The CDR3 DNA reads as TGCAGCGTTGAAGATATAGCAAGCCGGAGGGGCTACACCTTC. This gives the protein CSVEDIASRRGYTF. The gene calls are TRBV29-1 and TRBJ1-2; the D is unclear. The V end was cut by 0 bases, the J end by 8 bases, with 16 bases between. The CDR3 is made up of 14 amino acids. Germline values: CDR1 SQVTM, CDR2 ANQGSEA.

This clonotype came up many times. The chain couples TRBV20-1 to TRBJ2-3; a weak D match, TRBD2 (6 bases). With 6 bases removed from V and 0 bases from J, the gap between germline ends came to 10 bases. The CDR3 spans 13 residues. CDR1 DFQATT and CDR2 SNEGSKA come from the germline V gene (reference sequence). The CDR3 DNA reads as TGCAGTGCCACCGGGACTAGCACAGATACGCAGTATTTT. As protein: CSATGTSTDTQYF.

This clonotype was counted between two and nine times. This clone may be a read error of a much larger clone one base away. V and J are TRBV25-1 and TRBJ2-1; D uncertain. Trimming removed 6 bases at V and 10 bases at J, with 16 bases between. This CDR3 region has 13 residues. CDR1 MGHDK and CDR2 SYGVNS come from the germline V gene. The CDR3 spells CASRPPGQLEQFF. In DNA, the CDR3 is TGTGCCAGCAGACCCCCCGGGCAGCTCGAGCAGTTCTTC. Supplemented by reference TRBV25-1 and TRBJ2-1, the full variable domain reads EADIYQTPRYLVIGTGKKITLECSQTMGHDKMYWYQQDPGMELHLIHYSYGVNSTEKGDLSSESTVSRIRTEHFPLTLESARPSHTSQYLCASRPPGQLEQFFGPGTRLTVL.

This clonotype was observed many times. The chain recombines TRBV29-1 with TRBJ2-3; D is uncertain. V shed 0 bases and J shed 3 bases, with 10 bases lying between them. CDR1 and CDR2 (germline): SQVTM, ANQGSEA. The CDR3 is 14 amino acids. The CDR3 is CSVEDPLLTDTQYF. The CDR3 nucleotides are TGCAGCGTTGAAGATCCGTTACTAACAGATACGCAGTATTTT.

A word on this clonotype: This may come from a read error, since a much larger clone is one base off. The V gene is TRBV6-5, the J gene TRBJ2-5, with 14 nucleotides matching TRBD2. In germline, CDR1 is MNHEY, CDR2 SVGAGI. This CDR3 has 18 residues. This chain's CDR3 is CAGSYSLTSGGARETQYF. CDR3 in DNA: TGTGCCGGCAGTTACTCTCTGACTAGCGGGGGGGCTAGGGAGACCCAGTACTTC.

The rearrangement uses TRBV9 and TRBJ2-3; TRBD2 aligns across 15 bases. The CDR3 runs to 18 residues. The junction had 6 bases not matched to a gene; V was cut back by 1 base and J by 3 bases. The germline V gene has CDR1 SGDLS and CDR2 YYNGEE. The CDR3 region is CASSVRTSGGAGTDTQYF. The DNA of the CDR3 is TGTGCCAGCAGCGTACGGACTAGCGGGGGGGCGGGTACAGATACGCAGTATTTT. The variable domain in full, completed from reference TRBV9 and TRBJ2-3, reads DSGVTQTPKHLITATGQRVTLRCSPRSGDLSVYWYQQSLDQGLQFLIQYYNGEERAKGNILERFSAQQFPDLHSELNLSSLELGDSALYFCASSVRTSGGAGTDTQYFGPGTRLTVL.

With respect to this clonotype: A much bigger clone sits one base away, suggesting this may be a read error. The chain carries TRBV5-1 and TRBJ1-5; possible D gene TRBD1, 5 bases. The ends were cut back, 0 bases at V and 6 bases at J, with 10 bases in the middle. The length of the CDR3 is 14 residues. The germline V gene encodes CDR1 SGHRS and CDR2 YFSETQ. This chain's CDR3 is CASSLGEGRQPQHF. CDR3 sequence (DNA): TGCGCCAGCAGCTTGGGAGAGGGGCGTCAGCCCCAGCATTTT.